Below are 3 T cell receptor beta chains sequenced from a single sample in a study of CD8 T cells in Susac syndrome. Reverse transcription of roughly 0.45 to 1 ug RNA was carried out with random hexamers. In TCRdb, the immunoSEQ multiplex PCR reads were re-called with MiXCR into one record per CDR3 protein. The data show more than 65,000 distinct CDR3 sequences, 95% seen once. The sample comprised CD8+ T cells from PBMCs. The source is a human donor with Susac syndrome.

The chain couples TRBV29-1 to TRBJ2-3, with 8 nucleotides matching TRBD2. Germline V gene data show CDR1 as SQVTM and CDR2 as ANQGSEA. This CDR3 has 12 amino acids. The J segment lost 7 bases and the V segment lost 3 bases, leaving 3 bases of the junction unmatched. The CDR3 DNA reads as TGCAGCGTTGAGCGGGAGGAATATACGCAGTATTTT. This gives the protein CSVEREEYTQYF.

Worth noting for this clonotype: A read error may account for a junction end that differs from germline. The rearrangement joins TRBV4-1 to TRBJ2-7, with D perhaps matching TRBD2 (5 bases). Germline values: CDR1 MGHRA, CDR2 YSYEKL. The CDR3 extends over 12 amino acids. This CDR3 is CASSQVSGEQYF. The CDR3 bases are TGTGCCAGCAGCCAAGTTTCGGGGGAGCAGTACTTC.

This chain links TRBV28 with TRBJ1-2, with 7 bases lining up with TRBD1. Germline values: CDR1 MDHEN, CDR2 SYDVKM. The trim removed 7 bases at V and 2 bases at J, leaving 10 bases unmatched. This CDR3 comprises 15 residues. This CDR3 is CASTPRQGYNYGYTF. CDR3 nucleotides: TGTGCCAGCACCCCCCGACAGGGCTACAACTATGGCTACACCTTC.